This TCR beta chain was sequenced during a study of a mutant IDH1 vaccine in newly diagnosed glioma. Study summary: V12 took place at week 35, and V13 at week 47.

Study results and limitations: Among all patients, vaccine-induced immune responses occurred in 80% to 95%.

This clone was observed once. The antigen remains unidentified. Time point in this sample: week 35, safety follow-up. Doses of 300 ug of mutant IDH1 20-mer peptide were given with topical imiquimod. Scheduled for weeks 1, 3, 5, 7, 11, 15, 19 and 23, eight vaccinations were given to patients. The table came from immunoSEQ multiplex PCR; TCRdb's copy has only in-frame clones and leaves some out. The table lists roughly 54,000 clones, less than 90% of them singletons. J gave up 5 bases and V 2 bases, and 7 bases lay outside the gene matches. From germline, CDR1 is SEHNR and CDR2 FQNEAQ (reference sequence). This CDR3 is built from 15 residues.

The source material was PBMCs, sampled from a glioma patient whose treatment included an IDH1 peptide vaccine. The gene calls are TRBV7-9 and TRBJ2-7, with 9 bases aligning to TRBD2. This receptor was identified in a woman under 30 with glioma. The CDR3, as DNA: TGTGCCAGCAGCTTAAACCTAGCGGGGTACCACGAGCAGTACTTC. It yields the protein CASSLNLAGYHEQYF.